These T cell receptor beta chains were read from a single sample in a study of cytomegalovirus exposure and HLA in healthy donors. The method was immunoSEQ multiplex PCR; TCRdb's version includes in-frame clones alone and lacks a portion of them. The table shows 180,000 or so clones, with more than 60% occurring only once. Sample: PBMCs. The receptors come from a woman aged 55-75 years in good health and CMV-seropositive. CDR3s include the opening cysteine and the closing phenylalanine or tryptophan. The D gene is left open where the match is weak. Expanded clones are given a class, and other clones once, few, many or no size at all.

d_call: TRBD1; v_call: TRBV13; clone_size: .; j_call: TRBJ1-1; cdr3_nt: TGTGCCAGCAGCTGGACAGGGGGGAACACTGAAGCTTTCTTT; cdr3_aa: CASSWTGGNTEAFF
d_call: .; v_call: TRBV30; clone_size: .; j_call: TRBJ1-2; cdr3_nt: TGTGCCTGGAAGCTACGGGGAGGCTACACCTTC; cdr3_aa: CAWKLRGGYTF
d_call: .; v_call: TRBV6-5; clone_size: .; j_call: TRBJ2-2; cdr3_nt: TGTGCCAGCAAGAGGGCCCTGGGGACCGGGGAGCTGTTTTTT; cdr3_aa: CASKRALGTGELFF
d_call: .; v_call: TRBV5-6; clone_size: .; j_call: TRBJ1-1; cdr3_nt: TGTGCCAGCACCTGGTGGAGGTCACAGAGAGAAGCTTTCTTT; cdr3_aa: CASTWWRSQREAFF
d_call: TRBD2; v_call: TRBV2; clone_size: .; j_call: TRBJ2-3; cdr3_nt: TGTGCCAGCTCTCGGGAGGGAGGGGGCACAGATACGCAGTATTTT; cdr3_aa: CASSREGGGTDTQYF
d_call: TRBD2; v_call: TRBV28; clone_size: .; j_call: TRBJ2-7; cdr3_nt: TGTGCCAGCAGTACCCAGACAAGGAAAGGGGACTATAGGGCCTACGAGCAGTACTTC; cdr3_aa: CASSTQTRKGDYRAYEQYF
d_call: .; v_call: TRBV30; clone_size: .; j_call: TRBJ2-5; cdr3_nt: TGTGCCTGGAGTGCCCTCGGGACCCAGTACTTC; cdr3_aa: CAWSALGTQYF
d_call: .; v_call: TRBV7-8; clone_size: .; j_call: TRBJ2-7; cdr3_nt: TGTGCCAGCAGCGCCAACAGGGATGTTTCCTACGAGCAGTACTTC; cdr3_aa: CASSANRDVSYEQYF
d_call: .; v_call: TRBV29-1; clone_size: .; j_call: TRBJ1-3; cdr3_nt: TGCAGCGTTGATCCCGCTCAGGCTGGAAACACCATATATTTT; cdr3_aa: CSVDPAQAGNTIYF
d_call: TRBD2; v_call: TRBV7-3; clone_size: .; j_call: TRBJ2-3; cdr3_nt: TGTGCCAGCAGCTCTTCCGGACTAGGCACAGATACGCAGTATTTT; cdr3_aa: CASSSSGLGTDTQYF
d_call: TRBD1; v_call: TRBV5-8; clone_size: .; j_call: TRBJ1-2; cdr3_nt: TGTGCCAGCAGCCCCCGGACAGGGCGGCGTAACTATGGCTACACCTTC; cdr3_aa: CASSPRTGRRNYGYTF
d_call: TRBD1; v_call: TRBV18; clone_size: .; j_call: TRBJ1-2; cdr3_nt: TGTGCCAGCTCACCTGCCATGACAGGGGACTATGGCTACACCTTC; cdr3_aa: CASSPAMTGDYGYTF
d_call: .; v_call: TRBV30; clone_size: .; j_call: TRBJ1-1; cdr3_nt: TGTGCCTGGAGTGTACGATGGGCCAGGGAGAACACTGAAGCTTTCTTT; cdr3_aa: CAWSVRWARENTEAFF
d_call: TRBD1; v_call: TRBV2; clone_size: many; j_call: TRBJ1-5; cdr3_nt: TGTGCCAGCAGTACAGGGGGCGGCAATCAGCCCCAGCATTTT; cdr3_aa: CASSTGGGNQPQHF
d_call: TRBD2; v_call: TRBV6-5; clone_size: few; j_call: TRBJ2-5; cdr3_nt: TGTGCCAGCAGTTACGGACTAGCGGTAGAGCAGTACTTC; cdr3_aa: CASSYGLAVEQYF
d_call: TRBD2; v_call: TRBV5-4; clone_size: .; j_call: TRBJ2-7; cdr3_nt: TGTGCCAGCAGCCCTAGCGGGAGTAAGACCTACGAGCAGTACTTC; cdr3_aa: CASSPSGSKTYEQYF
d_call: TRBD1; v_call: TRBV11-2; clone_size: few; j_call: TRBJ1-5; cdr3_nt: TGTGCCAGCAGCTCCCAGGGGGGTGCACCCCAGCATTTT; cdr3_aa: CASSSQGGAPQHF
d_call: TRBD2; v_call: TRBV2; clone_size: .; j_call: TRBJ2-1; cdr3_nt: TGTGCCAGCAGTAGAGGTAGACTAGCGGGAGGAACGAGCTCCTACAATGAGCAGTTCTTC; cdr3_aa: CASSRGRLAGGTSSYNEQFF
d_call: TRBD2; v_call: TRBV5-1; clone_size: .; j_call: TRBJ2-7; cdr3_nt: TGCGCCAGCAGCACAGCGGGACCCTACGAGCAGTACTTC; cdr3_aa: CASSTAGPYEQYF
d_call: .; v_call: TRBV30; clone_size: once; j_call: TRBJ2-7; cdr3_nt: TGTGCCTGGAGGAGTAGCGGAGGCTACGAGCAGTACTTC; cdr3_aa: CAWRSSGGYEQYF
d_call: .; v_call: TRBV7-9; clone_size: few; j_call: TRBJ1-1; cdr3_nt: TGTGCCAGCAGCTCCACAGGGAGTAGAGCTTTCTTT; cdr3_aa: CASSSTGSRAFF
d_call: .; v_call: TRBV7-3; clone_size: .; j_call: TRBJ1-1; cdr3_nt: TGTGCCAGCAGCTCCGGTGCTGCCTTTGAAGCTTTCTTT; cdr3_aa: CASSSGAAFEAFF